A selection of T cell receptor beta chains follows, all from one sample in a study of regulatory T cells in long-lasting Graves disease. MiXCR, run by TCRdb on the multiplex PCR reads, gives a single entry per CDR3 protein. The repertoire includes some 370,000 distinct CDR3 sequences, under 25% of them detected once, and less than 25% sits in the top ten. Sequencing was performed on peripheral blood mononuclear cells (PBMCs), taken when the disease was refractory, from a patient treated with antithyroid drugs. Receptors were obtained from a female donor with Graves disease. Both conserved end residues are part of each CDR3. Size tells how often a clone was seen (once, few, many) or the class of an expanded clone, and some rows leave it out.

>many|TRBV3-1
CASSQAWPGPGRNDDTEAFF
>many|TRBV2
CASRTGVEKLFF
>many|TRBV28
CASSPSGGLKETQYF
>many|TRBV28
CAGSGTSSYEQYF
>many|TRBV27
CASSPNTGPETQYF
>few|TRBV18
CASSPGDPAYGYTF
>.|TRBV7-9
CASSPEGPGELFF
>many|TRBV2
CASRRVNEKLFF
>many|TRBV6-1
CASSPIYSNQPQHF
>.|TRBV6-1
CASSPGQGRNEQFF
>few|TRBV7-9
CASSLGELTEAFF
>.|TRBV19
CDSGTGYSNQPQHF
>.|TRBV7-8
CASSLAAGSQETQYF
>.|TRBV5-1
CASTDTLNTEAFF
>.|TRBV7-3
CASSLLPGGGGGQYF
>.|TRBV20-1
CSARPPGGRGFNEQFF
>few|TRBV18
CASSPGTAESGGYTF
>few|TRBV20-1
CSVPGQGSEAFF
>many|TRBV12-3/TRBV12-4
CASSPDRRLYQETQYF
>.|TRBV7-2
CASSPTANNEQFF
>.|TRBV29-1
CSVRTGAYEQYF
>few|TRBV18
CASSPGTSYTETQYF
>few|TRBV15
CATSTAQWETQYF
>.|TRBV20-1
CSARVVGYTF
>few|TRBV5-1
CASSLSSQTAYYEQYF
>few|TRBV19
CASRTGVNTGELFF
>few|TRBV20-1
CSATRQGQTTRSLQYF